Following are 23 T cell receptor beta chains from one sample sequenced in a study of blood T cell repertoires in COVID-19. Libraries were prepared by immunoSEQ multiplex PCR; TCRdb keeps only in-frame clonotypes and omits some of them. The sample shows about 100,000 clones, 87% of them seen only once. Sequencing was performed on peripheral blood. The receptors stem from a man aged 50 or older with active COVID-19.

This clone was observed a handful of times. For the CDR3, the DNA is TGTGCCAGCAGTTTATCCGGGGAGTACGAGCAGTACTTC. Translating it yields CASSLSGEYEQYF. V usage is TRBV27 and J usage is TRBJ2-7; tentative D call: TRBD2 (5 bases). CDR3 length equals 13 residues. Germline assignment: CDR1 MNHEY and CDR2 SMNVEV (reference sequence). Trimming pared 0 bases from V and 4 bases from J, leaving 7 bases between.

The rearrangement links TRBV7-2 to TRBJ2-5; 8 positions match TRBD1. V dropped 3 bases and J dropped 6; count of bases not matched to a gene: 3. The germline CDR1 and CDR2 sequences are SGHTA and FQGNSA. The CDR3 has 13 residues. The CDR3 bases are TGTGCCAGCAGCTTTGACAGGGGAAAGACCCAGTACTTC. Translation: CASSFDRGKTQYF.

DNA for the CDR3: TGTGCCAGCAGCCGAGGGACAGGGCCAGGCGAGCAGTACTTC. Its translation: CASSRGTGPGEQYF. The chain is built from TRBV3-1 (or the pseudogene TRBV3-2) and TRBJ2-7; 9 nucleotides line up with TRBD1. The germline gives CDR1 LGHDT, CDR2 YNNKEL (reference sequence). With 4 bases clipped from V and 6 bases from J, the junction kept 7 bases outside the gene matches. This CDR3 has 14 amino acids.

This CDR3 reads CASSFGGAEMNTEAFF. The CDR3 DNA reads as TGTGCCAGCAGTTTTGGGGGGGCAGAAATGAACACTGAAGCTTTCTTT. V gene TRBV28 combines with J gene TRBJ1-1; D is perhaps TRBD1 (6 bases). The V end lost 3 bases, the J end lost 0 bases, and 14 bases lay between the germline ends. The CDR3 extends over 16 amino acids. Germline V gives CDR1 MDHEN, CDR2 SYDVKM.

This chain joins TRBV6-6 and TRBJ1-4, with D maybe TRBD1 (5 bases). The V gene lost 8 bases and the J gene lost 0 bases, with 10 bases spanning the gap. CDR3 length equals 14 residues. Germline CDR1 reads MNHNY; CDR2 reads SVGAGI (reference sequence). DNA for the CDR3: TGTGCCAGCGGACACACTGCAACTAATGAAAAACTGTTTTTT. Translation: CASGHTATNEKLFF.

This clone was counted only a few times. This chain connects TRBV2 to TRBJ1-6, with TRBD1 matching over 8 bases. This CDR3 region has 15 residues. The germline V gene encodes CDR1 SNHLY and CDR2 FYNNEI. V shed 5 bases, J shed 6 bases, and the junction held 6 bases outside the gene matches. CDR3 in amino acids: CASSSRTGSNSPLHF. The CDR3 DNA sequence: TGTGCCAGCAGTTCACGGACAGGGAGTAATTCACCCCTCCACTTT.

V gene TRBV9 combines with J gene TRBJ2-3; 11 positions agree with TRBD1. CDR3 size: 17 residues. V lost 3 bases and J lost 5; bases outside the gene matches: 11. Germline loops: CDR1 SGDLS, CDR2 YYNGEE. The chain's CDR3 is CASSGRDRGIPRDTQYF. The CDR3 coding sequence is TGTGCCAGCAGCGGCCGGGACAGGGGGATTCCTAGAGATACGCAGTATTTT.

CDR3 in DNA: TGTGCCAGCACACTTACAGGGGGCCATGGCTACACCTTC. It translates to CASTLTGGHGYTF. The rearrangement joins TRBV12-3 or TRBV12-4 to TRBJ1-2, with TRBD1 matching 9 bases. The CDR3 loop spans 13 amino acids. V was pared by 7 bases and J by 6 bases, with 6 bases of the junction left unmatched.

The CDR3 sequence: CASSWGGGPYNEQFF. DNA for the CDR3: TGTGCCAGCAGCTGGGGAGGGGGGCCGTACAATGAGCAGTTCTTC. The V call is TRBV7-2, the J call TRBJ2-1, with TRBD2 as a possible D gene (7 bases). Germline lookup yields CDR1 SGHTA and CDR2 FQGNSA. Trimming removed 4 bases from V and 4 bases from J, with 14 bases in between. The CDR3 is 15 residues long.

This chain links TRBV11-2 with TRBJ2-5, with 9 bases matching TRBD1. Trimming cost V 1 base and J 5 bases; bases outside gene matches: 5. Germline-derived CDR1 and CDR2 are SGHAT and FQNNGV. This CDR3 is 15 amino acids long. CDR3 amino acids: CASSLGDRERETQYF. The CDR3 nucleotides read TGTGCCAGCAGCTTAGGGGACAGGGAAAGGGAGACCCAGTACTTC.

The CDR3 reads CASSQDGRGTYEQYF. In DNA form, the CDR3 reads TGTGCCAGCAGCCAAGATGGTAGGGGGACCTACGAGCAGTACTTC. The chain couples TRBV4-2 to TRBJ2-7, with a tentative D call TRBD1 (6 bases). In germline, CDR1 is LGHNA, CDR2 YNFKEQ. The CDR3 spans 15 residues. V was clipped by 0 bases and J by 2 bases, with 11 bases between them.

J is TRBJ1-1 and V is TRBV6-5, with D possibly TRBD1 on 6 matching bases. CDR1 is MNHEY, CDR2 SVGAGI, per germline. Trimming took off 8 bases at V and 6 bases at J, with 16 bases between the two ends. The CDR3 runs to 13 residues. DNA of the CDR3: TGTGCCAGCCAACAGGGCGACTACGCTGAAGCTTTCTTT. Its translation: CASQQGDYAEAFF.

The V gene is TRBV5-1, the J gene TRBJ2-2; D uncertain. The germline V and J ends were trimmed by 1 base and 2 bases, with 6 bases remaining between them. Germline CDR1 is SGHRS and CDR2 is YFSETQ. The CDR3 spans 14 residues. CDR3 in DNA: TGCGCCAGCAGCTTGTTTAGTAACACCGGGGAGCTGTTTTTT. Encoded protein: CASSLFSNTGELFF. The whole variable domain, remainder taken from reference TRBV5-1 and TRBJ2-2, is KAGVTQTPRYLIKTRGQQVTLSCSPISGHRSVSWYQQTPGQGLQFLFEYFSETQRNKGNFPGRFSGRQFSNSRSEMNVSTLELGDSALYLCASSLFSNTGELFFGEGSRLTVL.

In this sample, this clone turned up a few times. CDR3 sequence: CARWRITNYGYTF. CDR3 sequence (DNA): TGTGCCAGATGGAGGATTACTAACTATGGCTACACCTTC. The rearrangement uses TRBV6-5 and TRBJ1-2; no clear D. The CDR3 contains 13 residues. Trimming shortened V by 9 bases and J by 0 bases, and 11 bases separated the two germline ends. Germline CDR1 reads MNHEY; CDR2 reads SVGAGI.

This chain uses TRBV7-3 with TRBJ2-2; the match to TRBD1 covers 7 bases. This CDR3 region has 15 residues. J gave up 0 bases and V 4 bases, and 2 bases lay outside the gene matches. Germline V gene sequence: CDR1 SGHTA, CDR2 FQGTGA. This chain's CDR3 is CASSSGTANTGELFF. The CDR3 nucleotides are TGTGCCAGCAGCTCCGGGACAGCGAACACCGGGGAGCTGTTTTTT. The whole variable domain, filled in from reference TRBV7-3 and TRBJ2-2, reads GAGVSQTPSNKVTEKGKYVELRCDPISGHTALYWYRQSLGQGPEFLIYFQGTGAADDSGLPNDRFFAVRPEGSVSTLKIQRTERGDSAVYLCASSSGTANTGELFFGEGSRLTVL.

The CDR3 loop is CASNPGTGDTGELFF. The CDR3 DNA is TGTGCCAGCAACCCCGGGACAGGGGACACCGGGGAGCTGTTTTTT. This chain uses TRBV6-5 with TRBJ2-2; 10 nucleotides match TRBD1. Trimming cost V 7 bases and J 3 bases; bases outside gene matches: 5. The CDR3 loop spans 15 amino acids. CDR1 and CDR2 (germline): MNHEY, SVGAGI.

The rearrangement links TRBV7-2 to TRBJ2-3; D is undetermined. Trimming removed 1 base at V and 4 bases at J, with 6 bases between. The V gene's germline CDR1 is SGHTA and CDR2 FQGNSA. The CDR3 consists of 13 residues. Here the CDR3 reads CASSLGSADTQYF. CDR3 DNA sequence: TGTGCCAGCAGCTTAGGTTCCGCAGATACGCAGTATTTT.

DNA for the CDR3: TGCGCCAGCAGTCCCGACACTGAAGCTTTCTTT. Translating gives CASSPDTEAFF. The V gene is TRBV23-1, the J gene TRBJ1-1; no reliable D call. TRBV23-1 is an open reading frame, and its role is uncertain. This CDR3 is 11 amino acids long. Trimming took 4 bases from V and 3 from J, leaving 3 bases between them.

J is TRBJ1-2 and V is TRBV2, with 7 bases matching TRBD1. Trimming removed 6 bases from V and 4 bases from J; junction bases left unmatched: 11. CDR1 is SNHLY, CDR2 FYNNEI, per germline. The CDR3 is 15 residues long. CDR3 protein: CASRRDRENRYGYTF. In DNA, the CDR3 is TGTGCCAGCAGGAGAGACAGGGAGAACCGCTATGGCTACACCTTC.

The chain combines TRBV28 with TRBJ1-1; the D gene is possibly TRBD1 (6 bases). The CDR3 is 16 residues long. V lost 3 bases and J lost 1, with 15 bases in between. The germline V gene encodes CDR1 MDHEN and CDR2 SYDVKM. CDR3 nucleotides: TGTGCCAGCAGTTTGGGGGCCGCCGGAGAGAACACTGAAGCTTTCTTT. Translating gives CASSLGAAGENTEAFF.

The chain couples TRBV5-4 to TRBJ2-1; 10 bases map to TRBD2. The ends lost 4 bases at V and 5 bases at J; junction bases unmatched: 12. Looked up from germline, CDR1 is SGHNT and CDR2 is YYREEE (reference sequence). The CDR3 spans 17 residues. In nucleotides, the CDR3 is TGTGCCAGCAGCCCGATTAGCGGGGGGCTTCCAAACAATGAGCAGTTCTTC. Protein: CASSPISGGLPNNEQFF.

V and J are TRBV14 and TRBJ1-6; 9 bases are shared with TRBD1. The CDR3 runs 14 residues. V trimming: 4 bases; J trimming: 9 bases; junction bases outside the gene matches: 4. Germline CDR1 and CDR2: SGHDN and FVKESK. CDR3 coding DNA: TGTGCCAGCAGCCGGGACAGGGTTTTTTCACCCCTCCACTTT. Translated, it gives CASSRDRVFSPLHF.

V gene TRBV5-4 combines with J gene TRBJ2-6; 11 positions match TRBD1. Germline V lookup: CDR1 SGHNT, CDR2 YYREEE (reference sequence). The CDR3 consists of 18 residues. The trim removed 0 bases at V and 3 bases at J, leaving 5 bases unmatched. DNA of the CDR3: TGTGCCAGCAGCTTGGGAGGACAGGGGGCTCTTGGGGCCAACGTCCTGACTTTC. Translating gives CASSLGGQGALGANVLTF.